This record looks at one T cell receptor (beta chain) sequence and its context. These data are taken from a study of T-cell memory formation after mild COVID-19. CDR3 length equals 18 residues. Germline V gives CDR1 DFQATT, CDR2 SNEGSKA (reference sequence). V lost 2 bases, J lost 8 bases, and 14 bases stayed unmatched. In TCRdb, the 5' RACE reads were re-called with MiXCR into one record per CDR3 protein. The sample lists about 560,000 distinct CDR3 sequences; 15% to 20% were seen once. The sequence was obtained from an adult woman who had mild COVID-19 (a few samples of this study predate the infection). Cell type and time point are not known. Sequencing was performed on PBMCs or a T cell subset sorted from them (not recorded which). The chain recombines TRBV20-1 with TRBJ2-1; 14 nucleotides line up with TRBD2. The CDR3 sequence is CSARPTGTSGRAGDEQFF. In DNA, the CDR3 is TGCAGTGCTAGACCCACAGGGACTAGCGGGAGAGCGGGGGATGAGCAGTTCTTC.